This T cell receptor (beta chain) was identified in a study of blood T cell repertoires in COVID-19. The overall study: From the United States, Italy and Spain came samples of acute and convalescent COVID-19. In each case, the material was cDNA or gDNA derived from T cells, B-cell-depleted T cells, or PBMCs.

As handled by the study authors: Quantification of nucleated cells was approximated via reference gene primer amplification. Clones were sequenced by immunoSEQ multiplex PCR, and TCRdb holds only the in-frame ones, with some missing. V, J and clone size were drawn from that table, and D and trimming were deduced from the DNA. This sample yields about 190,000 clones, of which 70% to 90% are seen a single time; around 5.9% belongs to the top ten. The CDR3 totals 14 residues. Germline CDR1 is DFQATT and CDR2 is SNEGSKA (reference sequence). Trimming took 3 bases from V and 0 from J, leaving 12 bases between them.

The TCR was taken from a woman in her 40s who had recovered from COVID-19. The gene calls are TRBV20-1 and TRBJ2-7; D remains ambiguous. The sequenced material came from peripheral blood. CDR3 region: CSASVSAGSYEQYF. DNA for the CDR3: TGCAGTGCTAGTGTCTCCGCCGGCTCCTACGAGCAGTACTTC.